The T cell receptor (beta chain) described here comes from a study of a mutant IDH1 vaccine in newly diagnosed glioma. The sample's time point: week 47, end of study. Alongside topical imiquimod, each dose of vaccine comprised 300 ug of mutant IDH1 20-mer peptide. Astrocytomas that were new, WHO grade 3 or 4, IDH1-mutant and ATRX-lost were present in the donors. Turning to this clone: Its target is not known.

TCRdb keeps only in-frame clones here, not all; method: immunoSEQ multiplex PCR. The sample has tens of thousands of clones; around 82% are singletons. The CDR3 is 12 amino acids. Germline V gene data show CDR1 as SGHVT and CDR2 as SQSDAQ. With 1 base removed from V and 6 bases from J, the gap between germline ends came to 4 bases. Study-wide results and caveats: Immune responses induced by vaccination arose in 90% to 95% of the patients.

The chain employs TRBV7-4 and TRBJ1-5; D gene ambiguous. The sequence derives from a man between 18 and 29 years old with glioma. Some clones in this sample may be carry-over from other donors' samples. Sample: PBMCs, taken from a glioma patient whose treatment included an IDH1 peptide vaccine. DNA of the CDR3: TGTGCCAGCAGCTTAGAGGGTCAGCCCCAGCATTTT. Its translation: CASSLEGQPQHF.